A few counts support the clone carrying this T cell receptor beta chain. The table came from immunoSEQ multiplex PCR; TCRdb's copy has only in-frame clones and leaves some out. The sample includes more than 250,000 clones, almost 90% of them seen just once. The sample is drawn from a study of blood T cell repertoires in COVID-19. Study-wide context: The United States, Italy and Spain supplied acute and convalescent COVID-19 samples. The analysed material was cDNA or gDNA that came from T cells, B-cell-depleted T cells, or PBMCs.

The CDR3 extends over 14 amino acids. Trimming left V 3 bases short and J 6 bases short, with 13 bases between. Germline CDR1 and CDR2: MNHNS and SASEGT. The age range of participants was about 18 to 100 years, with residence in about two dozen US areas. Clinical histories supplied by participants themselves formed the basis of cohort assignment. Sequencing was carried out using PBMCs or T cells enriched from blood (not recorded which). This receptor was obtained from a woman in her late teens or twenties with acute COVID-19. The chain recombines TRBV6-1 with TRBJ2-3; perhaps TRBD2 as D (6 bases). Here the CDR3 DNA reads TGTGCCAGCAGTGATGTGGGGGGTCAGGATACGCAGTATTTT. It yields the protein CASSDVGGQDTQYF.